The 25 T cell receptor beta chains presented below share a single source sample, sequenced in a study of vaccination and CD4 T cells after COVID-19. Cultured CD4+ T cell DNA underwent sequencing with the Oncomine TCR Beta short-read assay. TCRdb ran MiXCR on the PCR reads and lists one entry per CDR3 protein. Of 13,000 to 15,000 distinct CDR3 sequences in the sample, less than 30% were seen once. These TCRs' antigens remain unknown. The treatment was: approximately nine-day PBMC culture with coronavirus spike peptide pools or control peptides (ViraFEST assay). Sequencing was performed on cultured CD4+ T cells from blood. Source of these receptors: a human donor with COVID-19.

This clonotype has just a few counts. The rearrangement links TRBV5-4 to TRBJ2-7; D gene unclear. The CDR3 loop spans 12 amino acids. Germline CDR1 and CDR2: SGHNT and YYREEE (reference sequence). V was cut by 5 bases and J by 5 bases, with 11 bases left in between. CDR3 bases: TGTGCCAGCAGGGGATCTAGGAACGAGCAGTACTTC. Translating gives CASRGSRNEQYF. Variable domain in full (rest from reference TRBV5-4 and TRBJ2-7): ETGVTQSPTHLIKTRGQQVTLRCSSQSGHNTVSWYQQALGQGPQFIFQYYREEENGRGNFPPRFSGLQFPNYSSELNVNALELDDSALYLCASRGSRNEQYFGPGTRLTVT.

The chain employs TRBV6-1 and TRBJ2-5; D is possibly TRBD2 (7 bases). Germline loops: CDR1 MNHNS, CDR2 SASEGT. V lost 3 bases and J 5 bases, leaving 13 bases between the germline ends. The CDR3 has 14 amino acids. For the CDR3, the DNA is TGTGCCAGCAGTGAGGGCAGGGGAGGGGAGACCCAGTACTTC. Protein: CASSEGRGGETQYF.

Judged by abundance, this clonotype is medium-sized. The V and J genes are TRBV6-2 or TRBV6-3 and TRBJ2-3, with D tentatively TRBD2 (6 bases). The CDR3 is 14 residues long. The germline V gene has CDR1 MNHEY and CDR2 SVGEGT. CDR3 bases: TGTGCGGCGGGGCGGGGACCTAGCACAGATACGCAGTATTTT. Its protein is CAAGRGPSTDTQYF.

A few counts support this clonotype. The chain joins TRBV19 to TRBJ1-5; 7 bases align to TRBD1. Trimming at V came to 3 bases and at J to 2 bases, leaving 4 bases not matched to a gene. This CDR3 region has 15 residues. The germline V gene encodes CDR1 LNHDA and CDR2 SQIVND (reference sequence). CDR3 sequence (DNA): TGTGCCAGTAGTATCGGTGGGACAGGCAATCAGCCCCAGCATTTT. This codes for CASSIGGTGNQPQHF.

This CDR3 is CASSQEWGVGANVLTF. In DNA form, the CDR3 reads TGTGCCAGCAGCCAAGAGTGGGGAGTTGGGGCCAACGTCCTGACTTTC. The chain is built from TRBV14 and TRBJ2-6; D may be TRBD2 (5 bases). The germline gives CDR1 SGHDN, CDR2 FVKESK. This CDR3 comprises 16 residues. Between the trimmed V and J ends, which lost 0 bases and 3 bases, there was a span of 9 bases.

This clonotype was picked up a small number of times. The chain uses TRBV2 and TRBJ2-7, with 12 bases that match TRBD1. Germline values: CDR1 SNHLY, CDR2 FYNNEI. The V segment lost 8 bases and the J segment 3 bases; nucleotides outside the gene matches: 2. The CDR3 contains 13 residues. CDR3 region: CASRDRGLYEQYF. In DNA, the CDR3 is TGTGCCAGCCGGGACAGGGGGCTCTACGAGCAGTACTTC.

The chain has TRBV7-2 and TRBJ1-3, with D unclear. Germline V gives CDR1 SGHTA, CDR2 FQGNSA. The V end lost 0 bases, the J end lost 7 bases, and 4 bases lay between the germline ends. The CDR3 runs to 12 residues. In nucleotides, the CDR3 is TGTGCCAGCAGCTTAGCCCCGAACACCATATATTTT. Amino acids: CASSLAPNTIYF. Variable domain in full (rest from reference TRBV7-2 and TRBJ1-3): GAGVSQSPSNKVTEKGKDVELRCDPISGHTALYWYRQSLGQGLEFLIYFQGNSAPDKSGLPSDRFSAERTGGSVSTLTIQRTQQEDSAVYLCASSLAPNTIYFGEGSWLTVV.

This chain joins TRBV2 and TRBJ1-1; no clear D. The germline gives CDR1 SNHLY, CDR2 FYNNEI. V was shortened by 10 bases and J by 6 bases, with 15 bases between the two germline ends. This CDR3 has 12 residues. The chain's CDR3 is CAIIRDAPEAFF. The CDR3 DNA sequence: TGTGCCATTATCCGGGATGCACCTGAAGCTTTCTTT.

V gene TRBV5-1 combines with J gene TRBJ1-1, with D possibly matching TRBD1 (5 bases). CDR1 SGHRS and CDR2 YFSETQ come from the germline V gene. The CDR3 extends over 17 amino acids. V was cut by 1 base and J by 0 bases, with 16 bases left in between. CDR3 amino acids: CASSLFTFGGMNTEAFF. The CDR3 DNA reads as TGCGCCAGCAGCTTGTTTACCTTTGGGGGGATGAACACTGAAGCTTTCTTT.

This clonotype was seen only a few times. The chain couples TRBV20-1 to TRBJ2-1; no firm D call. V lost 3 bases and J 0 bases, leaving 9 bases between the germline ends. The CDR3 is made up of 14 amino acids. Germline V gene data show CDR1 as DFQATT and CDR2 as SNEGSKA (reference sequence). CDR3 residues: CSASPPDSYNEQFF. In DNA, the CDR3 is TGCAGTGCTAGTCCCCCCGACTCCTACAATGAGCAGTTCTTC.

V gene TRBV5-1 combines with J gene TRBJ1-6, with 8 nucleotides matching TRBD1. The CDR3 sequence is 17 residues long. Germline loops: CDR1 SGHRS, CDR2 YFSETQ. The V and J ends lost 3 bases and 10 bases, in that order; junction bases with no gene match: 15. CDR3 protein: CASSSGGVAGGKSPLHF. Written as DNA, the CDR3 is TGCGCCAGCAGCTCGGGCGGGGTGGCAGGGGGCAAGTCACCCCTCCACTTT.

J is TRBJ1-6 and V is TRBV5-4, with D possibly TRBD1 on 5 matching bases. CDR1 and CDR2 (germline): SGHNT, YYREEE (reference sequence). CDR3 size: 17 residues. The germline V and J ends were trimmed by 4 bases and 0 bases, with 14 bases remaining between them. CDR3 sequence reads: CASSQGRPSSYNSPLHF. CDR3 nucleotide sequence: TGTGCCAGCAGCCAGGGACGGCCGAGCTCCTATAATTCACCCCTCCACTTT.

This clonotype has more than one count but fewer than ten. V and J are TRBV7-2 and TRBJ1-6; D may be TRBD1 (6 bases). Germline V gene sequence: CDR1 SGHTA, CDR2 FQGNSA. The CDR3 contains 17 residues. The V gene lost 1 base and the J gene lost 2 bases, with 12 bases spanning the gap. As DNA, the CDR3 is TGTGCCAGCAGCTTAGACCGGGGGCGCGCCTATAATTCACCCCTCCACTTT. It is translated as CASSLDRGRAYNSPLHF. The complete variable domain, with remaining parts taken from reference TRBV7-2 and TRBJ1-6, reads GAGVSQSPSNKVTEKGKDVELRCDPISGHTALYWYRQSLGQGLEFLIYFQGNSAPDKSGLPSDRFSAERTGGSVSTLTIQRTQQEDSAVYLCASSLDRGRAYNSPLHFGNGTRLTVT.

V usage is TRBV27 and J usage is TRBJ1-6; 10 bases fit TRBD1. The germline V gene encodes CDR1 MNHEY and CDR2 SMNVEV (reference sequence). Losses at the gene ends were 4 bases for V and 12 bases for J; bases not matched to a gene: 9. The CDR3 runs 15 residues. This chain's CDR3 is CASSSKPTGGIPLHF. The CDR3 DNA is TGTGCCAGCAGTTCAAAACCGACAGGGGGCATACCCCTCCACTTT.

Of note for this clonotype: A read error may produce the germline difference seen at one junction end. The chain is built from TRBV30 and TRBJ2-5, with D unclear. The CDR3 has 12 residues. The germline V gene has CDR1 GTSNPN and CDR2 SVGIG (reference sequence). CDR3 nucleotides: TGTGCCTGGATTCTGGGCCAAGGGACCCAGTACTTC. Encoded protein: CAWILGQGTQYF. Using reference TRBV30 and TRBJ2-5 for the parts outside the CDR3, the full variable domain is SQTIHQWPATLVQPVGSPLSLECTVEGTSNPNLYWYRQAAGRGLQLLFYSVGIGQISSEVPQNLSASRPQDRQFILSSKKLLLSDSGFYLCAWILGQGTQYFGPGTRLLVL.

This chain joins TRBV6-1 and TRBJ1-2, with 7 bases matching TRBD1. Germline CDR1 reads MNHNS; CDR2 reads SASEGT. The CDR3 length is 13 residues. The junction had 8 bases not matched to a gene; V was cut back by 6 bases and J by 7 bases. The CDR3 DNA reads as TGTGCCAGCAGAGACAGGGACAGCTCTGGCTACACCTTC. It is translated as CASRDRDSSGYTF.

This clonotype was observed a few times. The genes are TRBV21-1 and TRBJ2-7; the DNA was not compared with TRBD1, the D call given in the table. TRBV21-1 is a recognized pseudogene. The CDR3 is 14 amino acids. CDR3 residues: CASSKRQVPTVQYF. The CDR3 nucleotides are TGTGCCAGCAGCAAAAGACAGGTCCCTACGGTGCAGTACTTC.

V is TRBV5-1 and J is TRBJ2-5; TRBD2 aligns across 7 bases. The CDR3 totals 16 residues. Trimming removed 0 bases from V and 1 base from J; junction bases left unmatched: 6. Germline CDR1 SGHRS, CDR2 YFSETQ. The DNA for the CDR3 is TGCGCCAGCAGCTTGGACGGGGGGAGCGCCCAAGAGACCCAGTACTTC. It codes for CASSLDGGSAQETQYF.

The V call is TRBV5-4, the J call TRBJ2-7, with D unresolved. The CDR3 totals 14 residues. CDR1 is SGHNT and CDR2 is YYREEE in the germline V gene (reference sequence). V was trimmed by 4 bases and J by 4 bases, leaving 15 bases between them. Here the CDR3 reads CASSPRLEGYEQYF. The DNA of the CDR3 is TGTGCCAGCAGCCCCCGGCTTGAAGGGTACGAGCAGTACTTC.

V is TRBV11-2 and J is TRBJ2-5; 10 bases agree with TRBD2. Trimming removed 4 bases from V and 5 bases from J; junction bases left unmatched: 7. Germline V gives CDR1 SGHAT, CDR2 FQNNGV. The CDR3 contains 15 residues. In DNA form, the CDR3 reads TGTGCCAGCAGCTCCAGAGCGGGGGGGCCCGAGACCCAGTACTTC. Its protein product is CASSSRAGGPETQYF.

V usage is TRBV6-1 and J usage is TRBJ2-1; D may be TRBD2 (6 bases). The CDR3 contains 15 residues. Germline-derived CDR1 and CDR2 are MNHNS and SASEGT. The V end was cut by 7 bases, the J end by 4 bases, with 17 bases between. DNA for the CDR3: TGTGCCAGCAAGGACGTTAGCGGACCTTACAATGAGCAGTTCTTC. It translates to CASKDVSGPYNEQFF.

This clonotype was detected a few times. V usage is TRBV6-2 or TRBV6-3 and J usage is TRBJ1-2; TRBD1 aligns across 9 bases. Germline lookup yields CDR1 MNHEY and CDR2 SVGEGT. J was trimmed by 4 bases and V by 5 bases; bases with no gene match: 11. This CDR3 spans 16 amino acids. The CDR3 sequence is CASSVATGGFGYGYTF. The CDR3 DNA follows: TGTGCCAGCAGTGTAGCGACAGGGGGATTCGGCTATGGCTACACCTTC.

V usage is TRBV11-3 and J usage is TRBJ1-3; 10 bases match TRBD1. The CDR3 covers 15 residues. CDR1 and CDR2 (germline): SGHNT, YENEEA. V gave up 5 bases and J gave up 4 bases; unmatched junction bases: 5. This CDR3 is CASSRRTGGGNTIYF. CDR3 DNA: TGTGCCAGCAGCCGACGGACAGGGGGAGGAAACACCATATATTTT.

This clonotype is medium-sized. V and J are TRBV2 and TRBJ1-2, with 8 bases matching TRBD1. The CDR3 length is 13 residues. V lost 5 bases, J lost 8 bases, and 7 bases stayed unmatched. Looked up from germline, CDR1 is SNHLY and CDR2 is FYNNEI. CDR3 in DNA: TGTGCCAGCAGTCGTACAGGGGGTGAAGGCTACACCTTC. This gives the protein CASSRTGGEGYTF.

This clonotype was found a few times. The chain carries TRBV6-5 and TRBJ1-5, with TRBD1 matching 8 bases. This CDR3 has 17 residues. The germline CDR1 and CDR2 sequences are MNHEY and SVGAGI. The V gene end was trimmed by 6 bases and the J gene end by 7 bases; junction bases not matched to a gene: 17. DNA for the CDR3: TGTGCCAGCAGGTACAGGGGGGGCGCGGCAGTAGGGCAGCCCCAGCATTTT. Translated, it gives CASRYRGGAAVGQPQHF.